This T cell receptor (beta chain) is from a study of T cell responses to AZD1222 COVID-19 vaccine. Whole-study results and caveats: As reported, nearly half of all spike-specific TCRs target variant regions that are unmutated. There were mostly white British donors and more females than males, and clonal diversity was possibly underestimated.

Produced via immunoSEQ multiplex PCR; TCRdb's table is partial and in-frame only. The table shows under 80,000 clones, with 87% occurring only once. With regard to this clone: The antigen remains undetermined.

This sequence originates from an adult who received the AZD1222 COVID-19 vaccine. The source material was peripheral blood, sampled 28 days after the second AZD1222 dose.

The CDR3 nucleotides read TGTGCCAGCAGTGACGGGACAATTGGCAATCAGCCCCAGCATTTT. Translation: CASSDGTIGNQPQHF. The V and J genes are TRBV6-2 or TRBV6-3 and TRBJ1-5, with D tentatively TRBD1 (6 bases). The germline V gene has CDR1 MNHEY and CDR2 SVGEGT. The CDR3 runs 15 residues. The germline V and J ends were trimmed by 5 bases and 2 bases, with 13 bases remaining between them.